This TCR beta chain was recovered during a study of chemoradiotherapy in HPV16-positive cancers. Study-level findings and limits: Candidate HPV-specific clones and E7-related TCR motifs grew in tumor during treatment.

Worth noting for this clone: Antigen: not known.

Profiling relied on immunoSEQ multiplex PCR, and the TCRdb table lists in-frame clones only, not all of them. In the table there are thousands of clones, about 80% of which are singletons. Trimming cost V 0 bases and J 10 bases, with 17 bases left between them. Germline assignment: CDR1 SGHRS and CDR2 YFSETQ. CDR3 length: 16 amino acids. This material was collected from a patient who underwent chemoradiotherapy. This TCR was sampled from a human donor with HPV-associated anogenital cancer. The chain is built from TRBV5-1 and TRBJ1-6; D perhaps matches TRBD1 (5 bases). The CDR3 loop reads CASSLALGRVGSPLHF. The CDR3 DNA is TGCGCCAGCAGCTTGGCCCTCGGCAGGGTTGGGTCACCCCTCCACTTT.